The rows below give T cell receptor beta chains drawn from one sample of a study of OX40 agonist ivuxolimab in advanced cancers. This table comes from immunoSEQ multiplex PCR, and its TCRdb copy is limited to in-frame clones, with some not included. The sample shows approximately 24,000 clones, 85% of them seen only once. The sequenced sample was CD4+ or CD8+ T cells sorted from blood, obtained in a trial of the OX40 agonist ivuxolimab. The receptors were gathered from an adult with an advanced solid tumor such as melanoma, head and neck, liver or kidney cancer. The CDR3 runs from the conserved cysteine through the conserved F or W. D genes are given only for firm matches. Only some rows state a clone size, as once, few, many or a class for expanded clones.

D gene	V gene	J gene	clone size	CDR3 length	CDR3 protein	CDR3 DNA
NA	TRBV2	TRBJ2-7	NA	11	CASSQLYEQYF	TGTGCCAGCAGCCAACTCTACGAGCAGTACTTC
NA	TRBV5-1	TRBJ1-1	few	16	CASSSSPQDGGAEAFF	TGCGCCAGCAGCTCGTCCCCCCAGGATGGGGGGGCTGAAGCTTTCTTT
NA	TRBV25-1	TRBJ2-3	NA	16	CASSAGSWASTDTQYF	TGTGCCAGCAGTGCCGGGAGTTGGGCTAGCACAGATACGCAGTATTTT
NA	TRBV7-8	TRBJ2-5	once	13	CASSYRVFETQYF	TGTGCCAGCAGTTACAGGGTTTTTGAGACCCAGTACTTC
TRBD1	TRBV7-2	TRBJ2-7	NA	13	CASSPGQGQEQYF	TGTGCCAGCAGCCCTGGACAGGGACAAGAGCAGTACTTC
NA	TRBV4-3	TRBJ2-3	NA	16	CASSQDRASPPDTQYF	TGCGCCAGCAGCCAAGATCGGGCCTCCCCCCCAGATACGCAGTATTTT
TRBD2	TRBV7-9	TRBJ2-7	NA	16	CASSLDLAGGSYEQYF	TGTGCCAGCAGCTTAGATCTAGCGGGGGGCTCCTACGAGCAGTACTTC
NA	TRBV7-9	TRBJ2-7	NA	12	CASSPRGGEQYF	TGTGCCAGCAGCCCCCGGGGAGGAGAGCAGTACTTC
TRBD1	TRBV6-5	TRBJ1-1	NA	14	CASSLSSGGSEAFF	TGTGCCAGCAGTTTATCCTCAGGGGGGTCTGAAGCTTTCTTT
TRBD2	TRBV15	TRBJ2-7	NA	15	CATSRAGGGGREQYF	TGTGCCACCAGCAGAGCGGGCGGGGGGGGACGGGAGCAGTACTTC
NA	TRBV4-1	TRBJ2-7	NA	15	CASSQTGVRRDEQYF	TGCGCCAGCAGCCAAACCGGGGTGAGACGGGACGAGCAGTACTTC
NA	TRBV7-8	TRBJ2-7	NA	13	CASSLGWDYEQYF	TGTGCCAGCAGCCTAGGTTGGGATTACGAGCAGTACTTC
NA	TRBV4-1	TRBJ1-1	NA	14	CASSQEGRGAEAFF	TGCGCCAGCAGCCAAGAGGGGCGAGGAGCTGAAGCTTTCTTT
NA	TRBV6-1	TRBJ2-1	NA	13	CASSERGDNEQFF	TGTGCCAGCAGTGAAAGGGGAGACAATGAGCAGTTCTTC
NA	TRBV4-2	TRBJ1-5	few	15	CASSQVVQGDQPQHF	TGTGCCAGCAGCCAGGTTGTACAAGGGGATCAGCCCCAGCATTTT
NA	TRBV5-1	TRBJ2-5	NA	14	CASSLAGSQETQYF	TGCGCCAGCAGCTTGGCGGGGAGTCAAGAGACCCAGTACTTC
NA	TRBV19	TRBJ2-1	NA	14	CASNRALSYNEQFF	TGTGCCAGTAATCGGGCCCTATCCTACAATGAGCAGTTCTTC
NA	TRBV11-2	TRBJ1-4	NA	13	CASSFDRNEKLFF	TGTGCCAGCAGCTTCGACAGAAATGAAAAACTGTTTTTT
NA	TRBV6-5	TRBJ1-2	NA	13	CASSYEGNYGYTF	TGTGCCAGCAGTTACGAGGGTAACTATGGCTACACCTTC
NA	TRBV7-6	TRBJ1-6	NA	14	CASSSDASASPLHF	TGTGCCAGCAGCTCGGACGCCAGCGCTTCACCCCTCCACTTT
TRBD1	TRBV9	TRBJ1-1	NA	17	CASSPRTGGFGDTEAFF	TGTGCCAGCAGCCCTCGGACAGGGGGCTTTGGGGACACTGAAGCTTTCTTT
TRBD1	TRBV27	TRBJ1-2	few	17	CASSLFWPGQTNYGYTF	TGTGCCAGCAGTTTATTTTGGCCGGGACAGACTAACTATGGCTACACCTTC
TRBD1	TRBV5-1	TRBJ1-1	NA	14	CASSYGQGNTEAFF	TGCGCCAGCAGCTACGGACAGGGGAACACTGAAGCTTTCTTT
TRBD1	TRBV10-3	TRBJ1-2	NA	14	CATNPGQGNYGYTF	TGTGCCACAAATCCGGGACAGGGAAACTATGGCTACACCTTC
NA	TRBV7-3	TRBJ1-5	NA	14	CASSSGPANQPQHF	TGTGCCAGCAGCTCCGGGCCAGCAAATCAGCCCCAGCATTTT
NA	TRBV19	TRBJ2-7	NA	14	CASSERQSSYEQYF	TGTGCCAGTAGTGAGAGACAGAGCTCCTACGAGCAGTACTTC